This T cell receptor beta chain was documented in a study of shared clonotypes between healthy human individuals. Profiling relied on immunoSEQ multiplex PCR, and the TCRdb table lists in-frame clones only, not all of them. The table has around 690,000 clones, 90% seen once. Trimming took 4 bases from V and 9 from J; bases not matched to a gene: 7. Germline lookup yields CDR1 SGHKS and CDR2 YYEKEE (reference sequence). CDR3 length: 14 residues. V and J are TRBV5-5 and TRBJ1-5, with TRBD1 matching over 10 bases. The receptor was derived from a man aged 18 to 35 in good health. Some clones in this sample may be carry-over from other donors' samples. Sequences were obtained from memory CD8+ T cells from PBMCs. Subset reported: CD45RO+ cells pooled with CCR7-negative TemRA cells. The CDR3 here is CASSVRDRGTPQHF. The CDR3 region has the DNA TGTGCCAGCAGCGTCCGGGACAGGGGAACGCCCCAGCATTTT.